These T cell receptor beta chains were read from a single sample in a study of shared clonotypes between healthy human individuals. Method: immunoSEQ multiplex PCR; TCRdb's copy keeps in-frame clones and lacks some. The table has roughly 2,500,000 clones, 90% to 95% seen once; the top ten hold approximately 0.35%. Sequencing was carried out using naive CD4+ T cells from PBMCs. The receptors were gathered from a man between 18 and 35 years old in good health. Some clones in this sample may be carry-over from other donors' samples. CDR3s include the opening cysteine and the closing phenylalanine or tryptophan. The order of the fields is J gene, V gene, CDR3 protein.

>TRBJ1-3|TRBV7-2
CASSNSGGGNTIYF
>TRBJ1-1|TRBV6-6
CASSARDTEAFF
>TRBJ1-2|TRBV7-2
CASRTTGGQGSRGYTF
>TRBJ1-5|TRBV4-1
CASSQEGTASNQPQHF
>TRBJ2-5|TRBV7-8
CASSLAGRRLAGFQETQYF
>TRBJ1-5|TRBV28
CATLNEAQHF
>TRBJ2-2|TRBV7-3
CASSLLGRINTGELFF
>TRBJ2-1|TRBV5-1
CASSLVTASGNEQFF
>TRBJ1-2|TRBV7-2
CASSFERLGGYTF
>TRBJ2-1|TRBV10-2
CASSRGGLADNEQFF
>TRBJ2-7|TRBV7-3
CASSPKGGAPYEQYF
>TRBJ1-4|TRBV7-8
CASSLETGVGEKLFF
>TRBJ1-1|TRBV18
CASSRNPTGTPEGAHTEAFF
>TRBJ2-5|TRBV6-5
CASRAAVVRETQYF
>TRBJ2-5|TRBV5-1
CASSLGGQPGETQYF
>TRBJ2-7|TRBV29-1
CSVGKGARYEQYF
>TRBJ2-3|TRBV28
CASPKNGKGTDTQYF
>TRBJ2-3|TRBV18
CASSPGLRDTQYF
>TRBJ1-5|TRBV7-2
CASSSSQSGNQPQHF
>TRBJ1-6|TRBV27
CASSSRGVSSYNSPLHF
>TRBJ2-5|TRBV4-3
CASSQGVSGTSVETQYF
>TRBJ2-2|TRBV2
CASITPNTGELFF